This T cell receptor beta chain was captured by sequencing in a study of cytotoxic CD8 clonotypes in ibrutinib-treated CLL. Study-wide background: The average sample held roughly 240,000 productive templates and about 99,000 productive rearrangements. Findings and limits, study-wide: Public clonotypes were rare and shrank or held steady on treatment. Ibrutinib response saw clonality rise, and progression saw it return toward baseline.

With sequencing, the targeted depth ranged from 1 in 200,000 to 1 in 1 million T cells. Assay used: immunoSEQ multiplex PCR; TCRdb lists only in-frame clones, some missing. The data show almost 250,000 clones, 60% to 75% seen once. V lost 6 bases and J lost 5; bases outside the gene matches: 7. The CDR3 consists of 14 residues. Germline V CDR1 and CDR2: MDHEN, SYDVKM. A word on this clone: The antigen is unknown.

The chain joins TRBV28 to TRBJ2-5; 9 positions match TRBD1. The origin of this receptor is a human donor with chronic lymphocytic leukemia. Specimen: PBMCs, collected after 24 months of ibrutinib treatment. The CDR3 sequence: CASRDTGGRETQYF. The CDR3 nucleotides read TGTGCCAGCAGAGACACAGGGGGCCGGGAGACCCAGTACTTC. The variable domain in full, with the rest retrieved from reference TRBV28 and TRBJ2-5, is DVKVTQSSRYLVKRTGEKVFLECVQDMDHENMFWYRQDPGLGLRLIYFSYDVKMKEKGDIPEGYSVSREKKERFSLILESASTNQTSMYLCASRDTGGRETQYFGPGTRLLVL.